One and the same sample provided the 22 T cell receptor beta chains below, sequenced in a study of blood T cell repertoires in COVID-19. Profiled with immunoSEQ multiplex PCR; TCRdb holds only in-frame clones, not every one. Of 35,000 to 50,000 clones detected, 80% to 90% appear once; the ten largest clones hold approximately 6%. The sample taken for sequencing was peripheral blood. The receptor set was obtained from a woman of 80 years or more with acute or convalescent COVID-19.

The rearrangement joins TRBV6-4 to TRBJ1-6, with TRBD1 matching 9 bases. Germline loops: CDR1 MRHNA, CDR2 SNTAGT. The V gene end was trimmed by 2 bases and the J gene end by 7 bases; junction bases not matched to a gene: 0. The CDR3 extends over 14 amino acids. For the CDR3, the DNA is TGTGCCAGCAGTGACGGGACAGGGAATTCACCCCTCCACTTT. This encodes CASSDGTGNSPLHF.

There are a few counts of this clone. The chain combines TRBV4-1 with TRBJ1-2; 12 positions match TRBD1. Germline CDR1 is MGHRA and CDR2 is YSYEKL. J was trimmed by 8 bases and V by 1 base; bases with no gene match: 5. CDR3 length equals 15 residues. This CDR3 is CASSQGGQGAKGYTF. CDR3 bases: TGCGCCAGCAGCCAAGGGGGACAGGGGGCGAAGGGCTACACCTTC.

In this sample, this clone turned up once. V gene TRBV7-9 combines with J gene TRBJ2-5; 9 bases fit TRBD2. J was trimmed by 3 bases and V by 4 bases; bases with no gene match: 6. This CDR3 spans 15 amino acids. Germline loops: CDR1 SEHNR, CDR2 FQNEAQ (reference sequence). The CDR3 protein is CASSSRSGGKETQYF. The CDR3 DNA reads TGTGCCAGCAGCTCCCGTAGCGGGGGAAAAGAGACCCAGTACTTC.

This chain uses TRBV21-1 with TRBJ1-5. TRBV21-1 is annotated as a pseudogene. The CDR3 is 14 amino acids. In DNA form, the CDR3 reads TGTGCCAGCATCCTAGTCGAGGGCAATCAGCCCCAGCATTTT. Amino acids: CASILVEGNQPQHF.

J is TRBJ1-2 and V is TRBV9; D is unresolved. This CDR3 has 17 amino acids. V dropped 3 bases and J dropped 4 bases, with 22 bases sitting between them. Germline-derived CDR1 and CDR2 are SGDLS and YYNGEE. The CDR3 bases are TGTGCCAGCAGCGCTGACATGTTAGGCATTTTAGGCTATGGCTACACCTTC. It translates to CASSADMLGILGYGYTF.

This clone was seen just once. The chain uses TRBV18 and TRBJ2-7; D remains ambiguous. The CDR3 consists of 15 residues. In germline, CDR1 is KGHSH, CDR2 LQKENI. V lost 1 base, J lost 3 bases, and 13 bases lay in between. The CDR3 region is CASSPHNRMGYEQYF. The CDR3 DNA sequence: TGTGCCAGCTCACCACATAACAGAATGGGCTACGAGCAGTACTTC.

The chain couples TRBV6-5 to TRBJ2-3, with no clear D. The CDR3 runs to 14 residues. Germline V gene sequence: CDR1 MNHEY, CDR2 SVGAGI. Trimming left V 6 bases short and J 4 bases short, with 14 bases between. The DNA for the CDR3 is TGTGCCAGCAGATCTATCGTACTTGCAGATACGCAGTATTTT. It yields the protein CASRSIVLADTQYF.

CDR3 region: CASSRGGDIHYGYTF. The CDR3 DNA sequence: TGTGCCAGCAGCCGCGGGGGGGACATCCACTATGGCTACACCTTC. The rearrangement uses TRBV6-5 and TRBJ1-2, with D possibly TRBD1 on 6 matching bases. Germline V lookup: CDR1 MNHEY, CDR2 SVGAGI. Trimming took off 6 bases at V and 3 bases at J, with 17 bases between the two ends. CDR3 length equals 15 residues.

This chain connects TRBV3-1 (or the pseudogene TRBV3-2) to TRBJ2-7; the match to TRBD2 covers 8 bases. The CDR3 consists of 16 residues. After removal of 0 bases from V and 7 bases from J, the junction contained 11 bases not matched to a gene. Germline V gives CDR1 LGHDT, CDR2 YNNKEL (reference sequence). The CDR3 is CASSQDGSGGLGEQYF. The DNA for the CDR3 is TGTGCCAGCAGCCAAGATGGGAGCGGGGGCCTGGGAGAGCAGTACTTC.

The genes are TRBV7-8 and TRBJ2-7, with no clear D. CDR1 SGHVS and CDR2 FQNEAQ come from the germline V gene. V lost 2 bases and J 5 bases, leaving 10 bases between the germline ends. The CDR3 sequence is 13 residues long. DNA for the CDR3: TGTGCCAGCAGCTTATTGACTTTCGACGAGCAGTACTTC. As protein: CASSLLTFDEQYF.

The chain recombines TRBV5-6 with TRBJ2-7; TRBD1 matches 8 bases. Germline V gives CDR1 SGHDT, CDR2 YYEEEE. Trimming cost V 0 bases and J 5 bases; bases outside gene matches: 4. The CDR3 is made up of 14 amino acids. CDR3 sequence (DNA): TGTGCCAGCAGCTTGGGACAGGGGTTCCACGAGCAGTACTTC. The encoded protein is CASSLGQGFHEQYF.

Only a few counts were recorded for this clone. The chain links TRBV5-6 to TRBJ2-5; D is unclear. V lost 1 base and J 1 base, leaving 8 bases between the germline ends. CDR1 and CDR2 from the germline V gene are SGHDT and YYEEEE. The CDR3 extends over 14 amino acids. CDR3 sequence reads: CASSLISVQETQYF. CDR3 nucleotide sequence: TGTGCCAGCAGCTTGATCTCAGTCCAAGAGACCCAGTACTTC.

The chain joins TRBV25-1 to TRBJ1-5; 9 bases line up with TRBD1. CDR1 is MGHDK, CDR2 SYGVNS, per germline. This CDR3 has 15 amino acids. Trimming at V came to 4 bases and at J to 7 bases, leaving 8 bases not matched to a gene. As DNA, the CDR3 is TGTGCCAGCAGTGCCCCGGGACAGGGTTACCAGCCCCAGCATTTT. Protein sequence: CASSAPGQGYQPQHF.

This clone showed up just once. The V gene is TRBV7-9, the J gene TRBJ1-1; possibly TRBD1 for D (5 bases). The CDR3 has 14 residues. Germline V CDR1 and CDR2: SEHNR, FQNEAQ (reference sequence). Trimming left V 0 bases short and J 6 bases short, with 11 bases between. CDR3 in amino acids: CASSLAWGRAEAFF. For the CDR3, the DNA is TGTGCCAGCAGCTTAGCATGGGGGAGGGCTGAAGCTTTCTTT.

The genes are TRBV10-3 and TRBJ1-2; D ambiguous. Germline CDR1 and CDR2: ENHRY and SYGVKD. The CDR3 extends over 16 amino acids. V was clipped by 0 bases and J by 4 bases, with 15 bases between them. CDR3 in amino acids: CAISESTLPSGYGYTF. CDR3 in DNA: TGTGCCATCAGTGAGTCGACTCTCCCGTCGGGCTATGGCTACACCTTC.

This sequence joins TRBV30 and TRBJ1-5; the D gene is possibly TRBD1 (6 bases). Trimming pared 1 base from V and 2 bases from J, leaving 6 bases between. CDR1 GTSNPN and CDR2 SVGIG come from the germline V gene (reference sequence). This CDR3 spans 13 amino acids. Written as DNA, the CDR3 is TGTGCCTGGAGTGACAGGGGCAATCAGCCCCAGCATTTT. Translated: CAWSDRGNQPQHF.

This chain links TRBV19 with TRBJ2-3; D is undetermined. V lost 4 bases, J lost 3 bases, and 5 bases lay in between. The CDR3 contains 12 residues. Germline assignment: CDR1 LNHDA and CDR2 SQIVND (reference sequence). CDR3 sequence: CASSRVTDTQYF. CDR3 bases: TGTGCCAGTAGTAGAGTGACAGATACGCAGTATTTT.

The chain employs TRBV5-1 and TRBJ2-7; the D is unclear. This CDR3 is built from 14 residues. V dropped 0 bases and J dropped 2 bases, with 9 bases sitting between them. The germline CDR1 and CDR2 sequences are SGHRS and YFSETQ. The CDR3 coding sequence is TGCGCCAGCAGCTTGGTCGTAGCTCCCTACGAGCAGTACTTC. Protein product: CASSLVVAPYEQYF. Based on the CDR3 plus reference TRBV5-1 and TRBJ2-7, the full variable domain is KAGVTQTPRYLIKTRGQQVTLSCSPISGHRSVSWYQQTPGQGLQFLFEYFSETQRNKGNFPGRFSGRQFSNSRSEMNVSTLELGDSALYLCASSLVVAPYEQYFGPGTRLTVT.

The CDR3 nucleotides are TGTGCCAGCAGCTTAGCCATATCAGGGACCGGGGAGCTGTTTTTT. It codes for CASSLAISGTGELFF. J is TRBJ2-2 and V is TRBV11-2, with a possible D match to TRBD1 (5 bases). The CDR3 totals 15 residues. Germline V CDR1 and CDR2: SGHAT, FQNNGV. V lost 1 base and J 5 bases, leaving 11 bases between the germline ends.

V and J are TRBV18 and TRBJ1-1; D is perhaps TRBD1 (5 bases). There are 14 residues in the CDR3. Germline V lookup: CDR1 KGHSH, CDR2 LQKENI. Deletions cut 3 bases from V and 5 bases from J, with 13 bases between. CDR3 residues: CASSPPGAVTEAFF. CDR3 bases: TGTGCCAGCTCACCTCCTGGGGCAGTAACTGAAGCTTTCTTT. The complete variable domain, with remaining parts taken from reference TRBV18 and TRBJ1-1, reads NAGVMQNPRHLVRRRGQEARLRCSPMKGHSHVYWYRQLPEEGLKFMVYLQKENIIDESGMPKERFSAEFPKEGPSILRIQQVVRGDSAAYFCASSPPGAVTEAFFGQGTRLTVV.

This chain links TRBV5-6 with TRBJ1-2; D gene unclear. Deletions cut 7 bases from V and 13 bases from J, with 17 bases between. The CDR3 totals 11 residues. CDR1 SGHDT and CDR2 YYEEEE come from the germline V gene. The CDR3 coding sequence is TGTGCCAGCTCCTATCAGGTCGGGGTCACCTTC. It specifies CASSYQVGVTF. Full variable domain (remainder filled in from reference TRBV5-6 and TRBJ1-2): DAGVTQSPTHLIKTRGQQVTLRCSPKSGHDTVSWYQQALGQGPQFIFQYYEEEERQRGNFPDRFSGHQFPNYSSELNVNALLLGDSALYLCASSYQVGVTFGSGTRLTVV.

The chain recombines TRBV7-9 with TRBJ1-4; D gene unclear. The CDR3 contains 16 residues. Germline lookup yields CDR1 SEHNR and CDR2 FQNEAQ (reference sequence). The germline V and J ends were trimmed by 5 bases and 4 bases, with 17 bases remaining between them. The CDR3 reads CASSTVGRELNEKLFF. DNA for the CDR3: TGTGCCAGCAGCACGGTCGGTCGGGAGCTTAATGAAAAACTGTTTTTT. The full variable domain, rest sourced from reference TRBV7-9 and TRBJ1-4, is DTGVSQNPRHKITKRGQNVTFRCDPISEHNRLYWYRQTLGQGPEFLTYFQNEAQLEKSRLLSDRFSAERPKGSFSTLEIQRTEQGDSAMYLCASSTVGRELNEKLFFGSGTQLSVL.